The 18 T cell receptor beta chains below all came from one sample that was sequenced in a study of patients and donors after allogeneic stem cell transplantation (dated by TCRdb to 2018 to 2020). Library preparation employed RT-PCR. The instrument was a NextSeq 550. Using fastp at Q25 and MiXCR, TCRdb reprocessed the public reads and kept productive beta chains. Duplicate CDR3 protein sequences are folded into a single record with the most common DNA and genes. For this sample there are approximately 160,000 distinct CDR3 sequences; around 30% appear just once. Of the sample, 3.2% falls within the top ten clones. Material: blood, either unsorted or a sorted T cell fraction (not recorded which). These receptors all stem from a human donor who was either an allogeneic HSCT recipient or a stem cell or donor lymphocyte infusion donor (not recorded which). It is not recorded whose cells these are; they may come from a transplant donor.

The CDR3, as DNA: TGTGCCAGCAGTTGGAGCCACAACACTGAAGCTTTCTTT. This translates into CASSWSHNTEAFF. The chain recombines TRBV27 with TRBJ1-1; D remains ambiguous. The CDR3 has 13 amino acids. Deletions cut 4 bases from V and 2 bases from J, with 8 bases between. Germline V gives CDR1 MNHEY, CDR2 SMNVEV (reference sequence).

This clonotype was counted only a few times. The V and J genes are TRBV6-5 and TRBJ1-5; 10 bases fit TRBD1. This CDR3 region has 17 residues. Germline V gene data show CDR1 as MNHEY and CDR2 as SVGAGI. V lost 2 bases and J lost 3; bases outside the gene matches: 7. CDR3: CASSYHGQGGPNQPQHF. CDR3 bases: TGTGCCAGCAGTTACCACGGACAGGGGGGCCCCAATCAGCCCCAGCATTTT.

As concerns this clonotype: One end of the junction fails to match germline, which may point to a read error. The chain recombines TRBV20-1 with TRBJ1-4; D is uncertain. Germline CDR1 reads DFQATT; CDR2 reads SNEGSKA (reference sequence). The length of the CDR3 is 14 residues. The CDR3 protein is CSARVETTNVKLFF. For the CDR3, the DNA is TGCAGTGCTAGAGTAGAAACAACTAATGTAAAACTGTTTTTT.

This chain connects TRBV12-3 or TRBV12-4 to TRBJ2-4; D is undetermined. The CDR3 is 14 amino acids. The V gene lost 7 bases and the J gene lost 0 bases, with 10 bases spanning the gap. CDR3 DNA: TGTGCCAGCAACCCATTACTAGCCAAAAACATTCAGTACTTC. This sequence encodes CASNPLLAKNIQYF.

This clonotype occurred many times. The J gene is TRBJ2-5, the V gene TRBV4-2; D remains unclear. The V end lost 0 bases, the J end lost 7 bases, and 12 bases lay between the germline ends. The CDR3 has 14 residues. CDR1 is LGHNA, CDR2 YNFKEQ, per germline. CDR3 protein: CASSQEDGRRTQYF. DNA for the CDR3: TGTGCCAGCAGCCAAGAAGACGGGCGGAGGACCCAGTACTTC.

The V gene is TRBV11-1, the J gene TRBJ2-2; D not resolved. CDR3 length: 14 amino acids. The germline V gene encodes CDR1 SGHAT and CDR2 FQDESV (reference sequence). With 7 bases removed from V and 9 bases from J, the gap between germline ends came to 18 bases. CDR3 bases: TGTGCCAGCACCTCAGCTACACTGCATAGGGAGCTGTTTTTT. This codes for CASTSATLHRELFF.

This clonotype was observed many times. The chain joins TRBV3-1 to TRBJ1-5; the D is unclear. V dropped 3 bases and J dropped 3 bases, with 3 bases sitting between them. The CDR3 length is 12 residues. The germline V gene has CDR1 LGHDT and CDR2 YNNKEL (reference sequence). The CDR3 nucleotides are TGTGCCAGCAGCCAGTTCAATCAGCCCCAGCATTTT. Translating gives CASSQFNQPQHF.

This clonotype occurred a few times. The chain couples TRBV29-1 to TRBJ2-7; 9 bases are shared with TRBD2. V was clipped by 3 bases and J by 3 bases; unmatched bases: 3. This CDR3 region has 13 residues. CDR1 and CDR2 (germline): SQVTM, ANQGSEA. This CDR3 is CSVELAGRYEQYF. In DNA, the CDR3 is TGCAGCGTTGAGCTAGCGGGACGCTACGAGCAGTACTTC.

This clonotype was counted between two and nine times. The CDR3 DNA reads TGCAGTGCTAGAGATTCGGGGCCTTCGCCAGATACGCAGTATTTT. Translated, it gives CSARDSGPSPDTQYF. V is TRBV20-1 and J is TRBJ2-3, with D perhaps TRBD1 or TRBD2 (5 bases each). The germline V gene has CDR1 DFQATT and CDR2 SNEGSKA (reference sequence). V was trimmed by 0 bases and J by 4 bases, leaving 14 bases between them. This CDR3 region has 15 residues.

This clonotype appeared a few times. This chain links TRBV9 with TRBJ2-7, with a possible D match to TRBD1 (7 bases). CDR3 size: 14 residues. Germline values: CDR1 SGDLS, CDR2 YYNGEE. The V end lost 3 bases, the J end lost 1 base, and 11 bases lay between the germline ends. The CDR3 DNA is TGTGCCAGCAGCGCGGAGGGACAGTCCTACGAGCAGTACTTC. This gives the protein CASSAEGQSYEQYF.

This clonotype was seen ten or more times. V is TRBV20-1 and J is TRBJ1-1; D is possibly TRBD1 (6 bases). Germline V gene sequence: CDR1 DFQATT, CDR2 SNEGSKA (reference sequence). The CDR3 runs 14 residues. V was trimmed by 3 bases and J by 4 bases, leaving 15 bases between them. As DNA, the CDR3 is TGCAGTGCTAGTAACCTCCAAGGGGGCACTGAAGCTTTCTTT. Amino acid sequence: CSASNLQGGTEAFF.

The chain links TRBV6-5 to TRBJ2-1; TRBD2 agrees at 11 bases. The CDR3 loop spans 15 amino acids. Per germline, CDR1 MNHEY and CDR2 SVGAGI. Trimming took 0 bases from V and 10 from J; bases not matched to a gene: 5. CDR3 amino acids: CASSYSTSGNGEQFF. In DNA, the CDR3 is TGTGCCAGCAGTTACTCGACTAGCGGGAATGGGGAGCAGTTCTTC.

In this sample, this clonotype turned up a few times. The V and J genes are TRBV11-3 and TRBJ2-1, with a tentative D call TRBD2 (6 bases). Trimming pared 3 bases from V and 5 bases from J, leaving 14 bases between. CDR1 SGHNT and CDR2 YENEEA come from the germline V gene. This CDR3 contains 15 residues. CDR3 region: CASSLRDGTHNEQFF. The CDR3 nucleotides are TGTGCCAGCAGCTTGCGGGATGGGACCCACAATGAGCAGTTCTTC.

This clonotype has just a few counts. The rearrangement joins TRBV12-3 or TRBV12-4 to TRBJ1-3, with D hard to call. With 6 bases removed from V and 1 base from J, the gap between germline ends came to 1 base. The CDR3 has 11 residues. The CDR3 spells CASRSGNTIYF. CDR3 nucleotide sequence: TGTGCCAGCAGGTCTGGAAACACCATATATTTT.

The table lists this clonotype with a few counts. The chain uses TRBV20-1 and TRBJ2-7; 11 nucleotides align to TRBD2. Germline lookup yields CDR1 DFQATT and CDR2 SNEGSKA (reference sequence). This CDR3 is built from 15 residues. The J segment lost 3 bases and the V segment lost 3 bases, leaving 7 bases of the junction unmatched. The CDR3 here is CSASPGTSGHYEQYF. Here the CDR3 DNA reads TGCAGTGCTAGTCCCGGGACTAGCGGCCACTACGAGCAGTACTTC.

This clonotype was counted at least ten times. Written as DNA, the CDR3 is TGTGCCAGCAGCCCGGGGGCAGGAAACTATGGCTACACCTTC. Translation gives CASSPGAGNYGYTF. The rearrangement joins TRBV7-6 to TRBJ1-2; D is possibly TRBD1 (6 bases). The CDR3 length is 14 residues. The V gene lost 5 bases and the J gene lost 2 bases, with 12 bases spanning the gap. Germline V gene data show CDR1 as SGHVS and CDR2 as FNYEAQ.

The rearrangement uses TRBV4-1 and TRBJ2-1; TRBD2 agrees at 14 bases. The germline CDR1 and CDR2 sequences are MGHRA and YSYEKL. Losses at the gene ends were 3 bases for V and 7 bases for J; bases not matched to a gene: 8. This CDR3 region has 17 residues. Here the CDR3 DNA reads TGCGCCAGCAGCCACCCCAAGACTAGCGGGAGGGTTAATGAGCAGTTCTTC. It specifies CASSHPKTSGRVNEQFF.

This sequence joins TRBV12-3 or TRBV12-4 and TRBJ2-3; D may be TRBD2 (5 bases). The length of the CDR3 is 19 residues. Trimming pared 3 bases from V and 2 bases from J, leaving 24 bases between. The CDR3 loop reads CASSFLDSFSGELTDTQYF. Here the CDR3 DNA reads TGTGCCAGCAGTTTTCTGGACTCTTTTAGTGGGGAACTCACAGATACGCAGTATTTT.